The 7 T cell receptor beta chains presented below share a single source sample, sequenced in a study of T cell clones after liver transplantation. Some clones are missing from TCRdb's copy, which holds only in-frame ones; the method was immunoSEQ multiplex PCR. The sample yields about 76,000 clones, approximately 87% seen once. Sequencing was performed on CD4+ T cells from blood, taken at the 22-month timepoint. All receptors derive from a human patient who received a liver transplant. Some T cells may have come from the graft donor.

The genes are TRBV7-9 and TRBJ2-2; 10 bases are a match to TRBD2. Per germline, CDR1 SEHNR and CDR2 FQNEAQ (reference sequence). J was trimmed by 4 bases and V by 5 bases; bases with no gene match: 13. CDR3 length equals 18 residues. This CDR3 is CASSGQLAGLSATGELFF. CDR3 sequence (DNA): TGTGCCAGCAGCGGCCAACTAGCGGGGTTATCGGCCACCGGGGAGCTGTTTTTT.

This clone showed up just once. This CDR3 is CASSLGMSTSGNTIYF. DNA of the CDR3: TGTGCCAGCAGCTTGGGCATGTCTACCTCTGGAAACACCATATATTTT. The V call is TRBV5-6, the J call TRBJ1-3; unclear D gene. Germline V gives CDR1 SGHDT, CDR2 YYEEEE. V was pared by 0 bases and J by 0 bases, with 10 bases between. The CDR3 runs 16 residues.

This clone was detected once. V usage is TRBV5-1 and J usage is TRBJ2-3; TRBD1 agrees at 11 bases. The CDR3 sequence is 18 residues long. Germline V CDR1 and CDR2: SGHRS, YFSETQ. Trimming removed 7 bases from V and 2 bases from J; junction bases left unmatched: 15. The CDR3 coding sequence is TGCGCCAGCGGGGCCCCACCGGGACAGGGGGGAAACACAGATACGCAGTATTTT. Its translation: CASGAPPGQGGNTDTQYF.

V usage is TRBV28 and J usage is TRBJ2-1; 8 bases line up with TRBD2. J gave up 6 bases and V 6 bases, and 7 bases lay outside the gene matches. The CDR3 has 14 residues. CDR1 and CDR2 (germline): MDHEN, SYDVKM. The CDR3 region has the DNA TGTGCCAGCAGAGCCTCAGGGACTAGCAATGAGCAGTTCTTC. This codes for CASRASGTSNEQFF.

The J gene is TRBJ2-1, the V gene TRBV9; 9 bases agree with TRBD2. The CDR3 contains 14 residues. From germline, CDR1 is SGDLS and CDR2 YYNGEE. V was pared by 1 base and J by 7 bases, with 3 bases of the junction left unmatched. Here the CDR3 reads CASSVRRGGNEQFF. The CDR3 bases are TGTGCCAGCAGCGTAAGGCGGGGGGGAAATGAGCAGTTCTTC.

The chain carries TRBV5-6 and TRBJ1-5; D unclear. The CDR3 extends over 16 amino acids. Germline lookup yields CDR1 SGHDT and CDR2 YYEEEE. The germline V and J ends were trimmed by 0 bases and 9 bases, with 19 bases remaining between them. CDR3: CASSLGGSGELAPQHF. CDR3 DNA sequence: TGTGCCAGCAGCTTGGGTGGGTCCGGGGAATTAGCGCCCCAGCATTTT.

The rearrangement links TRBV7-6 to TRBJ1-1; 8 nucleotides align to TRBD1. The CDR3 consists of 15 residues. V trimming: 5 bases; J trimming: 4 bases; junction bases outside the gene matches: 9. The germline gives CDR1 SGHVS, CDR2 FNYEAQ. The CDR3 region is CASSERDRGSTEAFF. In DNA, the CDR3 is TGTGCCAGCAGCGAGAGAGACAGGGGATCCACTGAAGCTTTCTTT.